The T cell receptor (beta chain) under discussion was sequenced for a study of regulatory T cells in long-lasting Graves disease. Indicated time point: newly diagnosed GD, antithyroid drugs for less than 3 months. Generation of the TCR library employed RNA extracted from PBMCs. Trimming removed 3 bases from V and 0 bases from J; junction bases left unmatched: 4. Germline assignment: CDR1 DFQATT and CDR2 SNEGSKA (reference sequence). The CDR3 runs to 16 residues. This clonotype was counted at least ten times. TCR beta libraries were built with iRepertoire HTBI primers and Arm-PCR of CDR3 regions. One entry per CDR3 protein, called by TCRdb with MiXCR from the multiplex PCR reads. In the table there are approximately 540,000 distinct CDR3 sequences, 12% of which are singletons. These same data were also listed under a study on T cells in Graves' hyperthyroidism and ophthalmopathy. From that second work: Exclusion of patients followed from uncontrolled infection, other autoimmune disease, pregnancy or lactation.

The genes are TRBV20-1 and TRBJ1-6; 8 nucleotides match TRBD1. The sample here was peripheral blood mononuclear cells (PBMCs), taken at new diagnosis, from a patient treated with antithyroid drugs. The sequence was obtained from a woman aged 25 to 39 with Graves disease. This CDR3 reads CSARRTGSSYNSPLHF. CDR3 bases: TGCAGTGCTAGGCGGACAGGGAGCTCCTATAATTCACCCCTCCACTTT.